This T cell receptor (beta chain) emerged from a study of early T cells in non-severe SARS-CoV-2 infection. The overall study: Sequencing was performed on bulk RNA from unsorted whole blood, leaving chains unpaired.

Individual cDNA molecules were tagged with unique molecular identifiers, the study reported. MiXCR, run by TCRdb on the 5' RACE reads, gives a single entry per CDR3 protein. The sample records 90,000 to 130,000 distinct CDR3 sequences, 12% being singletons. General study points: CD4 and private specificities were missed by VDJdb matching, which favored anti-spike CD8 responses.

V was cut by 2 bases and J by 7 bases, with 12 bases left in between. The CDR3 runs 13 residues. Germline V gives CDR1 SNHLY, CDR2 FYNNEI. At least ten counts were recorded for this clonotype. Its antigen is currently unknown. The sequenced sample consisted of whole blood. The V gene is TRBV2, the J gene TRBJ2-7, with no clear D. The TCR sequence derives from an adult who was a healthcare worker with PCR-confirmed SARS-CoV-2 infection or an uninfected control (not recorded which). CDR3 DNA: TGTGCCAGCAGTGAACTGACCGGTGGGGAGCAGTACTTC. This codes for CASSELTGGEQYF.